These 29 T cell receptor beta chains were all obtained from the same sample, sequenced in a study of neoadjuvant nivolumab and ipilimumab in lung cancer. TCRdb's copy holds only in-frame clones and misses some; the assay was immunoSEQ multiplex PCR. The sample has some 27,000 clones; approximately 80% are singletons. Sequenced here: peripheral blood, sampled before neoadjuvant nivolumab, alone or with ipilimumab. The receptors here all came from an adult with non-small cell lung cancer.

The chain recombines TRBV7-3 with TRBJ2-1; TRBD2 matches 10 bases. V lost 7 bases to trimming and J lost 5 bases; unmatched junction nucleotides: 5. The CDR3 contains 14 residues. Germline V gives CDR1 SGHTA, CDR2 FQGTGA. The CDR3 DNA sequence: TGTGCCAGCACCACTAGCGGGGAGGACAATGAGCAGTTCTTC. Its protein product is CASTTSGEDNEQFF.

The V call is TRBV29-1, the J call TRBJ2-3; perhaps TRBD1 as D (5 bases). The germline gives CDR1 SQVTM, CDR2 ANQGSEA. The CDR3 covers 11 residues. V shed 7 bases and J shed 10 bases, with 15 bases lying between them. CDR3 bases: TGCAGCGCCAGGGTTACCGAGGCGCAGTATTTT. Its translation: CSARVTEAQYF.

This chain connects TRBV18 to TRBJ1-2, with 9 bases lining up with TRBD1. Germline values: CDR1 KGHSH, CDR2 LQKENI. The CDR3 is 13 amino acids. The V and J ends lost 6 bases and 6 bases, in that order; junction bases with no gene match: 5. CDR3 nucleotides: TGTGCCAGCTCCGGGACAGGGTTAGATGGCTACACCTTC. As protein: CASSGTGLDGYTF.

This CDR3 is CASSAGGAVNYEQYF. Here the CDR3 DNA reads TGTGCCAGCAGCGCCGGGGGGGCCGTAAACTACGAGCAGTACTTC. The rearrangement joins TRBV5-4 to TRBJ2-7, with 8 bases matching TRBD2. V gave up 4 bases and J gave up 3 bases; unmatched junction bases: 9. Germline values: CDR1 SGHNT, CDR2 YYREEE (reference sequence). There are 15 residues in the CDR3.

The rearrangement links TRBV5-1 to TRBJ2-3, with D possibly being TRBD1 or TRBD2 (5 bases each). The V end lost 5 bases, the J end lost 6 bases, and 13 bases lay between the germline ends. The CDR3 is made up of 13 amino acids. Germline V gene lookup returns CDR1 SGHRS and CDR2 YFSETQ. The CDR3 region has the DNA TGCGCCAGCAGTACGGGACCGCTGGATACGCAGTATTTT. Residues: CASSTGPLDTQYF.

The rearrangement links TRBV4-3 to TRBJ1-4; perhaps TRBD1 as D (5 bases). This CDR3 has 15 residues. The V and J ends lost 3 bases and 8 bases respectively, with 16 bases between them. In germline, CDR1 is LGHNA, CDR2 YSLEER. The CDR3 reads CASSQSRVYGEKLFF. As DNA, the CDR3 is TGCGCCAGCAGCCAGTCCAGGGTTTATGGAGAAAAACTGTTTTTT.

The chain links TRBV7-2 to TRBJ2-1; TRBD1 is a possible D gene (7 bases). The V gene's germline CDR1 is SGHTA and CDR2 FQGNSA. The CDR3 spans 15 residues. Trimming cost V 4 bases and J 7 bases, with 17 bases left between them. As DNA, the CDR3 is TGTGCCAGCAGCTCCGGAGGGGGCCGTGGAAATGAGCAGTTCTTC. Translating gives CASSSGGGRGNEQFF.

The DNA for the CDR3 is TGTGCCAGCAGCCAGGGGACAGGGGGTCAGCCCCAGCATTTT. Protein sequence: CASSQGTGGQPQHF. The rearrangement links TRBV9 to TRBJ1-5; 11 nucleotides agree with TRBD1. This CDR3 has 14 amino acids. From germline, CDR1 is SGDLS and CDR2 YYNGEE. With V trimmed by 4 bases and J by 6 bases, 3 bases remained unmatched.

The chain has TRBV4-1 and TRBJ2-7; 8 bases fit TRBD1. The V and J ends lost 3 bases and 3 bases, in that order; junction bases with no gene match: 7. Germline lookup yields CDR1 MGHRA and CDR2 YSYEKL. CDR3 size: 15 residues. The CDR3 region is CASSQERQGSYEQYF. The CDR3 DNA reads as TGCGCCAGCAGCCAGGAACGACAGGGGAGCTACGAGCAGTACTTC.

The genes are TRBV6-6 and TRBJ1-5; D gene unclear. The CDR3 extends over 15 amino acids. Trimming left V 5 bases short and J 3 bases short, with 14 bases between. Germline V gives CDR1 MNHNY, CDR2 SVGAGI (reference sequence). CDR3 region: CASSPPQGFNQPQHF. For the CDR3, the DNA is TGTGCCAGCAGTCCCCCCCAAGGGTTCAATCAGCCCCAGCATTTT.

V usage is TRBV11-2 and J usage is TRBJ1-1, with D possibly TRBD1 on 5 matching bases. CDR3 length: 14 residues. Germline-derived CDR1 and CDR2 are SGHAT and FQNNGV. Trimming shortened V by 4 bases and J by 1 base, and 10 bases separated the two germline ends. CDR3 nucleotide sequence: TGTGCCAGCAGCTCAAGAGGACAGAACACTGAAGCTTTCTTT. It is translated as CASSSRGQNTEAFF.

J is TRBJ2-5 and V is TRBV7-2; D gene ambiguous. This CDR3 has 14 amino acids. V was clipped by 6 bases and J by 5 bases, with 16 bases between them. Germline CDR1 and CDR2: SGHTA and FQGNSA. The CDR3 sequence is CASSQYGPGETQYF. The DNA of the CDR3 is TGTGCCAGCAGTCAATACGGACCCGGGGAGACCCAGTACTTC. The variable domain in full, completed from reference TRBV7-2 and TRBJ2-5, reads GAGVSQSPSNKVTEKGKDVELRCDPISGHTALYWYRQSLGQGLEFLIYFQGNSAPDKSGLPSDRFSAERTGGSVSTLTIQRTQQEDSAVYLCASSQYGPGETQYFGPGTRLLVL.

Here the CDR3 DNA reads TGTGCCAGCAGCCCCGGACCCTACGAGCAGTACTTC. Translated: CASSPGPYEQYF. The chain employs TRBV6-6 and TRBJ2-7; no reliable D call. Trimming cost V 6 bases and J 2 bases, with 8 bases left between them. Per the germline V gene, CDR1 is MNHNY and CDR2 is SVGAGI (reference sequence). The CDR3 runs to 12 residues.

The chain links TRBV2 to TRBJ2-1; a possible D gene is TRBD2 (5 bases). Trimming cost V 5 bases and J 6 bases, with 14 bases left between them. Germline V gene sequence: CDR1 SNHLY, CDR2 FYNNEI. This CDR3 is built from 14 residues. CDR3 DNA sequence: TGTGCCAGCAGTATCTCCCTAGCATTCAATGAGCAGTTCTTC. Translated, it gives CASSISLAFNEQFF.

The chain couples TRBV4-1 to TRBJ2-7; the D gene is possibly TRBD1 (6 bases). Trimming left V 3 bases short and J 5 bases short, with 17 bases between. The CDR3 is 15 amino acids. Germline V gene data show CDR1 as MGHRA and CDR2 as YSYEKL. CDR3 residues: CASSHPDRLKDEQYF. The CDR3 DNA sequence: TGCGCCAGCAGCCATCCCGACAGGTTAAAGGACGAGCAGTACTTC.

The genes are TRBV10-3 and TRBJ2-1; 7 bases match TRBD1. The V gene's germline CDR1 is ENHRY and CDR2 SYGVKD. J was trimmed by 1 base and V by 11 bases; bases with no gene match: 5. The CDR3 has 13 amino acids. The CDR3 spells CAAKDRSYNEQFF. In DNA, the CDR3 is TGTGCCGCCAAGGACAGGTCCTACAATGAGCAGTTCTTC.

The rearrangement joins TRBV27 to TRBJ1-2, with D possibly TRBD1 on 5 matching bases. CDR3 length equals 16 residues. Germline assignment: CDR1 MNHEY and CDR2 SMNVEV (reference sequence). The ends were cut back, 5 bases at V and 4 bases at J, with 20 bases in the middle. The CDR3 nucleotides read TGTGCCAGCAGTCAAATAGCCGGGACGGCACCCTATGGCTACACCTTC. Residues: CASSQIAGTAPYGYTF.

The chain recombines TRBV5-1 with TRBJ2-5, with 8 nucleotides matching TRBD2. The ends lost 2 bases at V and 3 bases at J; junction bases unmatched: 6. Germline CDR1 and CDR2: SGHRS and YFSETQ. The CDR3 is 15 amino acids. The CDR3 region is CASSLSAREEETQYF. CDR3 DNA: TGCGCCAGCAGCTTATCCGCGCGGGAGGAAGAGACCCAGTACTTC.

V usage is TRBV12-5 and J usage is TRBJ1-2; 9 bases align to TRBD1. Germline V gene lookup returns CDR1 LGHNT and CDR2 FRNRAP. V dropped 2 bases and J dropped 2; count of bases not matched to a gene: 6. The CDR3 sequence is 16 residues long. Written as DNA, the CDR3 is TGTGCTAGTGGTTTGACACCAACAGGGGGCAACTATGGCTACACCTTC. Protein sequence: CASGLTPTGGNYGYTF.

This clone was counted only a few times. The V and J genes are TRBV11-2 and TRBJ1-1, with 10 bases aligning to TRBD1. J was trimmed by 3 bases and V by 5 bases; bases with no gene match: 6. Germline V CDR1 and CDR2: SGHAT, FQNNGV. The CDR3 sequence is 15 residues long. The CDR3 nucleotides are TGTGCCAGCAGCCGCGGACAGGGGGGTTACACTGAAGCTTTCTTT. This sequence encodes CASSRGQGGYTEAFF.

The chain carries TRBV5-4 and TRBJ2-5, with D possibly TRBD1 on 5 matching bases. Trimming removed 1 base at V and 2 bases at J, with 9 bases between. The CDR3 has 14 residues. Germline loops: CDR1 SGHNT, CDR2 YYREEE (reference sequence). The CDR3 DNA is TGTGCCAGCAGCTTGAAGGGGCCGCAAGAGACCCAGTACTTC. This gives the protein CASSLKGPQETQYF.

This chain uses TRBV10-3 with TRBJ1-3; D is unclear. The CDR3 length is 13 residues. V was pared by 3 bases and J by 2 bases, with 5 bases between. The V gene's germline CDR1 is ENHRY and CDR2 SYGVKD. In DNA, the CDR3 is TGTGCCATCAGTGAAAGGACTGGAAACACCATATATTTT. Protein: CAISERTGNTIYF.

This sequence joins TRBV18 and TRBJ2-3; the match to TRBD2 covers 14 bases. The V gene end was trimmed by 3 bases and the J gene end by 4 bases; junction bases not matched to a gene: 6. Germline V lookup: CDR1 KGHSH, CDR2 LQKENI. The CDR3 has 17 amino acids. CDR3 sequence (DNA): TGTGCCAGCTCACCCGGACTAGCGGGGGGCTTAGCAGATACGCAGTATTTT. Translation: CASSPGLAGGLADTQYF. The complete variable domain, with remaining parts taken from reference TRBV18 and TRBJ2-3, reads NAGVMQNPRHLVRRRGQEARLRCSPMKGHSHVYWYRQLPEEGLKFMVYLQKENIIDESGMPKERFSAEFPKEGPSILRIQQVVRGDSAAYFCASSPGLAGGLADTQYFGPGTRLTVL.

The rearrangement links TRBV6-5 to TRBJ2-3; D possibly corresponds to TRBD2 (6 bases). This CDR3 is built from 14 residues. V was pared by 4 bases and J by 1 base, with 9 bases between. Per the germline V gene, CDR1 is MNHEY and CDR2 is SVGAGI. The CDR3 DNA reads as TGTGCCAGCAGTTTATCGGGGGGCACAGATACGCAGTATTTT. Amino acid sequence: CASSLSGGTDTQYF.

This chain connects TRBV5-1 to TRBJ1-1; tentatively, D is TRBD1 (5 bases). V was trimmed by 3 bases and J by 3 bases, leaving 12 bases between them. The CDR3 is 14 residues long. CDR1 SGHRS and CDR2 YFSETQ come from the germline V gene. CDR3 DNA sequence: TGCGCCAGCAGCTGGGGCGAGAGAGACACTGAAGCTTTCTTT. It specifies CASSWGERDTEAFF.

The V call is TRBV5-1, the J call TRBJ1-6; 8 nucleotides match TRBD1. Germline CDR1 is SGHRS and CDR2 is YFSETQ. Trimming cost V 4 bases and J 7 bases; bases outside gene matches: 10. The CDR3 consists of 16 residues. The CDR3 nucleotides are TGCGCCAGCAGCCGTTCCGGGACAGGAGGGAATTCACCCCTCCACTTT. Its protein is CASSRSGTGGNSPLHF.

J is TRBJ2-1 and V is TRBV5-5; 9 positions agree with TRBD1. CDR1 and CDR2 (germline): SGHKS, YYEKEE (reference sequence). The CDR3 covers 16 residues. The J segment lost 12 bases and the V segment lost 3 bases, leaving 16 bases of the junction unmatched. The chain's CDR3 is CASSSSGTGPQSGQFF. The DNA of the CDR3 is TGTGCCAGCAGCTCATCCGGGACAGGGCCTCAATCCGGGCAGTTCTTC.

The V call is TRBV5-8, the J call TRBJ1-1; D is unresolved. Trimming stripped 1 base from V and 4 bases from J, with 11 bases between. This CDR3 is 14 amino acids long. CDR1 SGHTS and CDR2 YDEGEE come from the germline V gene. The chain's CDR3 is CASSLPRDFTEAFF. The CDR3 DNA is TGTGCCAGCAGCTTGCCGCGGGATTTCACTGAAGCTTTCTTT.

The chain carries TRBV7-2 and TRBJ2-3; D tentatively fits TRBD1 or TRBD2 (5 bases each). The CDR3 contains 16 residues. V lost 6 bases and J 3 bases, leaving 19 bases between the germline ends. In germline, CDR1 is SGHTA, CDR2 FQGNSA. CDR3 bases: TGTGCCAGCAGGATACGTCGGGGCGGGTCGACAGATACGCAGTATTTT. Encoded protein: CASRIRRGGSTDTQYF. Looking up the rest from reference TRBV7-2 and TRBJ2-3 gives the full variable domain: GAGVSQSPSNKVTEKGKDVELRCDPISGHTALYWYRQSLGQGLEFLIYFQGNSAPDKSGLPSDRFSAERTGGSVSTLTIQRTQQEDSAVYLCASRIRRGGSTDTQYFGPGTRLTVL.